This T cell receptor (beta chain) is from a study of cytomegalovirus exposure and HLA in healthy donors. The study's findings and limits: High specificity and sensitivity for cytomegalovirus status were reported for the classifier. The listing of 150 or so TCR beta chains classed them as cytomegalovirus-associated.

The PCR was carried out with 60 Vbeta primers and 13 Jbeta primers. Repertoires were generated with immunoSEQ multiplex PCR, while TCRdb's copy carries only in-frame clones and drops some. Of 85,000 to 110,000 clones listed, roughly 70% are singletons. CDR1 and CDR2 from the germline V gene are SGHRS and YFSETQ. The CDR3 sequence is 15 residues long. Comments on this clone: No antigen is known for it.

Sample: PBMCs. The sequence came from a woman aged 45-59 years in good health and CMV-seronegative. The chain couples TRBV5-1 to TRBJ2-5; 8 bases match TRBD2. The end of the DNA is better explained by TRBJ2-7, so the J call may be wrong. CDR3 loop: CASSLSPALAGEQYF. The DNA of the CDR3 is TGCGCCAGCAGCTTGAGTCCGGCTCTAGCGGGCGAGCAGTACTTC.